This passage covers 19 T cell receptor beta chains from one sample sequenced in a study of monozygotic twins with inflammatory bowel disease. One entry per CDR3 protein, without DNA, is what TCRdb gives after re-calling the 5' RACE reads. In all, the sample yields 330,000 or so distinct CDR3 sequences. The specimen sequenced was blood. Receptors were obtained from a human donor with ulcerative colitis or Crohn's disease, or a healthy co-twin of an affected twin (not recorded which).

The chain is built from TRBV5-1 and TRBJ2-2. The germline CDR1 and CDR2 sequences are SGHRS and YFSETQ. CDR3 size: 13 residues. Here the CDR3 reads CASSWSNTGELFF.

The CDR3: CSASSGEDEQFF. The rearrangement uses TRBV20-1 and TRBJ2-1; TCRdb's D gene call, TRBD2, goes unchecked for lack of DNA. CDR1 and CDR2 from the germline V gene are DFQATT and SNEGSKA (reference sequence). There are 12 residues in the CDR3.

The chain recombines TRBV28 with TRBJ2-2; lacking DNA, the TRBD2 call made by TCRdb goes unchecked. Germline assignment: CDR1 MDHEN and CDR2 SYDVKM. The CDR3 covers 15 residues. The chain's CDR3 is CATSSRPRNTGELFF.

V gene TRBV19 combines with J gene TRBJ1-1; TCRdb returns TRBD1, unconfirmable since there is no DNA. The CDR3 runs to 13 residues. CDR1 is LNHDA and CDR2 is SQIVND in the germline V gene (reference sequence). The CDR3 region is CASSPGERAEAFF. Complete variable domain (other parts from reference TRBV19 and TRBJ1-1): DGGITQSPKYLFRKEGQNVTLSCEQNLNHDAMYWYRQDPGQGLRLIYYSQIVNDFQKGDIAEGYSVSREKKESFPLTVTSAQKNPTAFYLCASSPGERAEAFFGQGTRLTVV.

The rearrangement uses TRBV20-1 and TRBJ2-7. This CDR3 spans 15 amino acids. Germline CDR1 and CDR2: DFQATT and SNEGSKA (reference sequence). CDR3 in amino acids: CSARDVAEPSYEQYF.

The rearrangement links TRBV7-2 to TRBJ1-1. The CDR3 spans 11 residues. CDR1 and CDR2 (germline): SGHTA, FQGNSA. CDR3 sequence: CASSLEQETFF.

The chain combines TRBV29-1 with TRBJ2-7; TCRdb lists TRBD1, though no DNA is available to test this call. This CDR3 is 17 amino acids long. Germline V gives CDR1 SQVTM, CDR2 ANQGSEA. The CDR3 here is CSVEEFTGPDRRYEQYF.

The V and J genes are TRBV28 and TRBJ2-6; checking the TCRdb D call of TRBD1 is not possible without DNA. This CDR3 has 15 residues. The germline CDR1 and CDR2 sequences are MDHEN and SYDVKM. Here the CDR3 reads CASSFPPPGANVLTF.

The V gene is TRBV10-3, the J gene TRBJ2-1; TCRdb proposes TRBD2, but this gene call is untestable without DNA. CDR1 ENHRY and CDR2 SYGVKD come from the germline V gene. The CDR3 has 13 residues. The CDR3 loop reads CATKGTSINEQFF.

The J gene is TRBJ2-1, the V gene TRBV12-3 or TRBV12-4; TCRdb lists TRBD2, though no DNA is available to test this call. CDR3 size: 14 residues. CDR3 in amino acids: CASSLLAGSNEQFF.

This chain uses TRBV6-1 with TRBJ1-5; without DNA, the TCRdb call of TRBD1 cannot be checked. This CDR3 has 15 amino acids. Germline V gene data show CDR1 as MNHNS and CDR2 as SASEGT. The CDR3 protein is CASKNDRGSNQPQHF.

This sequence joins TRBV12-3 or TRBV12-4 and TRBJ2-2; the D call from TCRdb, TRBD2, cannot be confirmed without DNA. This CDR3 is 18 amino acids long. The CDR3 sequence: CASFSPRGLAASTGELFF.

The chain employs TRBV28 and TRBJ1-2; TCRdb indicates TRBD1, and absent DNA this call remains unverified. Per germline, CDR1 MDHEN and CDR2 SYDVKM. This CDR3 contains 15 residues. This chain's CDR3 is CASQVGGVLFYGYTF.

V usage is TRBV28 and J usage is TRBJ1-1; TCRdb's assignment of TRBD1 cannot be checked, as there is no DNA. Germline V gives CDR1 MDHEN, CDR2 SYDVKM. CDR3 length: 14 amino acids. The CDR3 loop reads CASSRQGTNTEAFF.

The CDR3: CSARDRQGSRSPLHF. The V call is TRBV20-1, the J call TRBJ1-6; there is no DNA to check the TCRdb D call of TRBD1. CDR3 length: 15 amino acids. Germline CDR1 DFQATT, CDR2 SNEGSKA (reference sequence).

The V and J genes are TRBV6-1 and TRBJ2-3; checking the TCRdb D call of TRBD1 is not possible without DNA. The CDR3 loop spans 15 amino acids. CDR1 and CDR2 (germline): MNHNS, SASEGT. The CDR3 loop is CASSRPGLSTDTQYF.

V gene TRBV20-1 combines with J gene TRBJ2-7; TCRdb gives TRBD1 as the D gene, but with no DNA this cannot be confirmed. The CDR3 sequence is 14 residues long. Germline V gene sequence: CDR1 DFQATT, CDR2 SNEGSKA (reference sequence). The CDR3 protein is CSARSRRQGSEQYF.

The chain carries TRBV19 and TRBJ2-1. This CDR3 contains 13 residues. The germline CDR1 and CDR2 sequences are LNHDA and SQIVND (reference sequence). CDR3 amino acids: CASSIGPYNEQFF.

The rearrangement links TRBV20-1 to TRBJ2-1. This CDR3 is built from 11 residues. CDR1 is DFQATT, CDR2 SNEGSKA, per germline (reference sequence). CDR3 sequence: CSARTLAEQFF.